What follows describes a single T cell receptor (beta chain). The data derive from a study of shared clonotypes between healthy human individuals. Assay used: immunoSEQ multiplex PCR; TCRdb lists only in-frame clones, some missing. The sample holds 2 million to 3 million clones, just over 90% seen once. CD4+ cells were split into CD45RA+ naive and CD45RA-negative memory subsets. Germline loops: CDR1 SGHRS, CDR2 YFSETQ. The length of the CDR3 is 17 residues. V shed 4 bases and J 6 bases; nucleotides not matched to a gene: 17. The sequenced sample consisted of naive CD4+ T cells sorted from blood. Sample subset: CD45RA+ positively selected. The clonotype was recovered from a man aged 18 to 29 in good health. This sequence joins TRBV5-1 and TRBJ1-2; 8 bases agree with TRBD1. DNA for the CDR3: TGCGCCAGCAGCCCCTGGACAGGGAGAACCCAAACCGATGGCTACACCTTC. This translates into CASSPWTGRTQTDGYTF.